The present TCR beta chain was sequenced within a study of blood T cells in healthy people across ages. CDR3 size: 17 residues. Trimming removed 10 bases from V and 0 bases from J; junction bases left unmatched: 13. CDR1 and CDR2 from the germline V gene are MDHEN and SYDVKM. Together with a sample-barcoded 5' primer, a J-beta primer mix was included in a second PCR lasting about 6 to 11 cycles. TCRdb independently ran MiXCR on the 5' RACE reads; one entry per CDR3 protein. This table holds about 580,000 distinct CDR3 sequences, around 50% found once. The specimen was blood. This sequence originates from an elderly man in good health. This sequence joins TRBV28 and TRBJ1-5; 9 positions agree with TRBD1. CDR3 in DNA: TGTGCCACCAGAGGGACAGGGAGATTTTATAGCAATCAGCCCCAGCATTTT. This sequence encodes CATRGTGRFYSNQPQHF.